Each of the 9 T cell receptor beta chains below was sequenced from the same sample in a study of spatial heterogeneity in lung cancer. TCRdb reprocessed the 5' RACE reads with MiXCR, giving one entry per CDR3 protein. Of around 87,000 distinct CDR3 sequences in the sample, about an eighth were seen once. Described time point: sample taken at primary tumor resection. The sequencing here drew on PBMCs, taken at surgery. These receptors were obtained from a male donor with early-stage non-small cell lung cancer.

V usage is TRBV12-3 or TRBV12-4 and J usage is TRBJ2-2; perhaps D is TRBD1 or TRBD2 (5 bases each). This CDR3 has 13 amino acids. The V and J ends lost 8 bases and 8 bases respectively, with 15 bases between them. CDR3 in DNA: TGTGCCAGCGAGATGGGACCCTGGGGGGAGCTGTTTTTT. Translated: CASEMGPWGELFF.

This clonotype was counted between two and nine times. The rearrangement uses TRBV19 and TRBJ1-2, with D unclear. The CDR3 runs 11 residues. V was shortened by 7 bases and J by 8 bases, with 11 bases between the two germline ends. The germline V gene encodes CDR1 LNHDA and CDR2 SQIVND (reference sequence). The CDR3 DNA reads as TGTGCCAGTAACCGCGAGGCGGGCTACACCTTC. Its protein is CASNREAGYTF.

This chain connects TRBV20-1 to TRBJ2-1, with D unresolved. The germline V and J ends were trimmed by 1 base and 4 bases, with 8 bases remaining between them. This CDR3 contains 13 residues. From germline, CDR1 is DFQATT and CDR2 SNEGSKA (reference sequence). In DNA, the CDR3 is TGCAGTGCTAGAGGCGGAAGGTACAATGAGCAGTTCTTC. Translated: CSARGGRYNEQFF.

The CDR3 protein is CASSYAREGSGQYF. The DNA of the CDR3 is TGTGCCAGCAGTTATGCCAGGGAGGGGTCTGGGCAGTACTTC. This chain links TRBV12-3 or TRBV12-4 with TRBJ2-7; 7 bases line up with TRBD2. The CDR3 covers 14 residues. The trim removed 4 bases at V and 9 bases at J, leaving 12 bases unmatched.

This clonotype occurred many times. For the CDR3, the DNA is TGCGCCAGCTCCTGGACAGGGGTGGACACCGGGGAGCTGTTTTTT. As protein: CASSWTGVDTGELFF. The V gene is TRBV5-1, the J gene TRBJ2-2, with 9 bases fitting TRBD1. V shed 7 bases and J 3 bases; nucleotides not matched to a gene: 7. This CDR3 comprises 15 residues. CDR1 SGHRS and CDR2 YFSETQ come from the germline V gene.

The rearrangement links TRBV20-1 to TRBJ2-7; possibly TRBD2 for D (7 bases). Germline CDR1 reads DFQATT; CDR2 reads SNEGSKA (reference sequence). This CDR3 is built from 15 residues. V lost 8 bases to trimming and J lost 4 bases, with 24 bases between them. The CDR3 is CSPTGGGQTNYEQYF. The CDR3 coding sequence is TGCAGTCCAACGGGAGGAGGACAGACTAATTACGAGCAGTACTTC.

This chain links TRBV5-1 with TRBJ1-4; 8 bases line up with TRBD1. CDR1 and CDR2 from the germline V gene are SGHRS and YFSETQ. This CDR3 is built from 15 residues. Unmatched junction bases numbered 6, after V lost 4 bases and J lost 4 bases. The chain's CDR3 is CASSVLTGVNEKLFF. CDR3 DNA sequence: TGCGCCAGCAGCGTCCTGACAGGGGTTAATGAAAAACTGTTTTTT.

This clonotype has a handful of counts. The genes are TRBV11-2 and TRBJ2-3; TRBD1 matches at 7 bases. The germline V gene encodes CDR1 SGHAT and CDR2 FQNNGV. The CDR3 has 15 amino acids. The V and J ends lost 5 bases and 4 bases, in that order; junction bases with no gene match: 9. Written as DNA, the CDR3 is TGTGCCAGCAGCAACCCTGGGCAGGGGGCAGATACGCAGTATTTT. Translating it yields CASSNPGQGADTQYF.

There are a few counts of this clonotype. This chain uses TRBV11-1 with TRBJ2-2; the match to TRBD2 covers 15 bases. CDR3 length: 16 amino acids. Germline V gene data show CDR1 as SGHAT and CDR2 as FQDESV (reference sequence). The junction had 4 bases not matched to a gene; V was cut back by 5 bases and J by 6 bases. The CDR3 DNA is TGTGCCAGCAGCGAGGGACTAGCGGGAGGAGCCGGGGAGCTGTTTTTT. It translates to CASSEGLAGGAGELFF. The full variable domain, in which reference TRBV11-1 and TRBJ2-2 provide the parts outside the CDR3, is EAEVAQSPRYKITEKSQAVAFWCDPISGHATLYWYRQILGQGPELLVQFQDESVVDDSQLPKDRFSAERLKGVDSTLKIQPAELGDSAMYLCASSEGLAGGAGELFFGEGSRLTVL.